The 5 T cell receptor beta chains below all came from one sample that was sequenced in a study of cytomegalovirus exposure and HLA in healthy donors. A multiplex PCR was run with 60 Vbeta primers and 13 Jbeta primers. This table comes from immunoSEQ multiplex PCR, and its TCRdb copy is limited to in-frame clones, with some not included. The table has approximately 160,000 clones, about 71% seen once. The sample consisted of PBMCs. Receptors originate from a middle-aged woman in good health and CMV-seropositive.

Note on this clone: One junction end does not reproduce the germline sequence, and a read error may be involved. V and J are TRBV6-1 and TRBJ1-4, with 9 bases fitting TRBD1. The CDR3 consists of 15 residues. Germline V gene data show CDR1 as MNHNS and CDR2 as SASEGT. CDR3 nucleotides: TGTGCCAGCACTGAAACAGGGGGCTTCAATGAAAAACTGTTTTTT. Translating gives CASTETGGFNEKLFF.

This chain uses TRBV6-1 with TRBJ2-1; TRBD2 aligns across 7 bases. Trimming at V came to 2 bases and at J to 7 bases, leaving 5 bases not matched to a gene. Looked up from germline, CDR1 is MNHNS and CDR2 is SASEGT. This CDR3 spans 14 amino acids. In nucleotides, the CDR3 is TGTGCCAGCAGTGAAAGTGGGGGGGGAAATGAGCAGTTCTTC. It specifies CASSESGGGNEQFF.

CDR3 DNA: TGTGCCAGCAGTTTTAGCGGGGGGCCGGCCACCGGGGAGCTGTTTTTT. This encodes CASSFSGGPATGELFF. V is TRBV6-5 and J is TRBJ2-2; 10 bases line up with TRBD2. V shed 4 bases, J shed 4 bases, and the junction held 6 bases outside the gene matches. Germline CDR1 MNHEY, CDR2 SVGAGI. The CDR3 spans 16 residues.

This clone was observed a handful of times. The V call is TRBV5-6, the J call TRBJ1-6; the match to TRBD1 covers 9 bases. The CDR3 runs to 15 residues. Germline-derived CDR1 and CDR2 are SGHDT and YYEEEE. The ends lost 3 bases at V and 7 bases at J; junction bases unmatched: 5. CDR3 in amino acids: CASSWGTGTNSPLHF. DNA of the CDR3: TGTGCCAGCAGCTGGGGGACAGGGACCAATTCACCCCTCCACTTT.

The CDR3 reads CASSREGSYGYTF. CDR3 in DNA: TGTGCCAGCAGCCGGGAGGGCTCCTATGGCTACACCTTC. V gene TRBV7-8 combines with J gene TRBJ1-2; no definite D call. V lost 5 bases and J lost 4, with 11 bases in between. Germline-derived CDR1 and CDR2 are SGHVS and FQNEAQ. The length of the CDR3 is 13 residues.